This T cell receptor beta chain emerged from a study of OX40 agonist ivuxolimab in advanced cancers. Background on the study: Patients were treated with ivuxolimab, an agonistic anti-OX40 (CD134) antibody.

Germline-derived CDR1 and CDR2 are LNHDA and SQIVND (reference sequence). Trimming at V came to 5 bases and at J to 0 bases, leaving 17 bases not matched to a gene. The CDR3 has 20 amino acids. In the case of this clone: The antigen remains undetermined.

The study's findings and limits: Also present in some nonresponders was a low level of normalized T-cell clonal expansion. Doses of 0.1 to 3.0 mg/kg were accompanied by clonal expansion of CD4+ and CD8+ blood T cells by week 6.

Generated by immunoSEQ multiplex PCR, the TCRdb table keeps only in-frame clones and is missing some. The sample includes about 31,000 clones, around 85% of them seen just once. Cycle 7 day 1, cycle 4 day 1, and baseline were the timepoints at which blood was sampled. The chain carries TRBV19 and TRBJ1-3; 9 positions agree with TRBD1. This material consisted of CD4+ or CD8+ T cells sorted from blood, taken in a trial of the OX40 agonist ivuxolimab. This receptor was identified in an adult with an advanced solid tumor such as melanoma, head and neck, liver or kidney cancer. The CDR3 region has the DNA TGTGCCAGTAGTCTTCCAGAGGGACAGGGATATTATAGCTCTGGAAACACCATATATTTT. This translates into CASSLPEGQGYYSSGNTIYF.